The 29 T cell receptor beta chains given below trace back to one sample, sequenced in a study of T cell clonotyping in hematopoietic cell transplantation. Here immunoSEQ multiplex PCR was the method, and the copy in TCRdb shows in-frame clones only, minus some. Of about 9,600 clones listed, 75% to 85% are singletons. The sample was PBMCs, taken 30 days after allogeneic stem cell transplant. Receptor source: a female patient aged 35 to 55 who had an allogeneic stem cell transplant from a related donor, so T cells may come from the graft donor. Some clones in this sample may be carry-over from other donors' samples.

This chain links TRBV14 with TRBJ2-7; 13 nucleotides line up with TRBD2. V lost 4 bases to trimming and J lost 3 bases; unmatched junction nucleotides: 15. There are 19 residues in the CDR3. CDR1 and CDR2 from the germline V gene are SGHDN and FVKESK. This chain's CDR3 is CASSLKTGTSGMRIYEQYF. The CDR3 DNA reads as TGTGCCAGCAGCCTAAAGACCGGGACTAGCGGGATGCGAATCTACGAGCAGTACTTC.

The chain has TRBV5-8 and TRBJ2-7; D might be TRBD1 (5 bases). This CDR3 contains 14 residues. The germline V and J ends were trimmed by 3 bases and 4 bases, with 14 bases remaining between them. Germline V gives CDR1 SGHTS, CDR2 YDEGEE. This CDR3 is CASSSEFRAYEQYF. The CDR3 DNA is TGTGCCAGCAGCTCGGAATTCAGGGCTTACGAGCAGTACTTC.

V and J are TRBV15 and TRBJ1-2; 9 nucleotides agree with TRBD1. Germline loops: CDR1 LNHNV, CDR2 YYDKDF (reference sequence). J was trimmed by 4 bases and V by 1 base; bases with no gene match: 1. This CDR3 comprises 14 residues. Written as DNA, the CDR3 is TGTGCCACCAGCAGAGCGGGACAGGGCTATGGCTACACCTTC. It yields the protein CATSRAGQGYGYTF.

This clone was picked up a small number of times. The rearrangement uses TRBV11-2 and TRBJ2-1; 10 nucleotides line up with TRBD1. The germline V gene encodes CDR1 SGHAT and CDR2 FQNNGV. The length of the CDR3 is 16 residues. The V and J ends lost 0 bases and 5 bases, in that order; junction bases with no gene match: 4. CDR3 nucleotide sequence: TGTGCCAGCAGCTTAGATCGGGGACAGGGGCACAATGAGCAGTTCTTC. Its translation: CASSLDRGQGHNEQFF.

By share, this clone counts as large. The V and J genes are TRBV7-9 and TRBJ1-4; 10 bases fit TRBD1. The CDR3 consists of 17 residues. With 5 bases clipped from V and 0 bases from J, the junction kept 6 bases outside the gene matches. Looked up from germline, CDR1 is SEHNR and CDR2 is FQNEAQ (reference sequence). The CDR3 DNA follows: TGTGCCAGCAGCCCAGACAGGGGGCGGTCAACTAATGAAAAACTGTTTTTT. It specifies CASSPDRGRSTNEKLFF.

V gene TRBV27 combines with J gene TRBJ2-2; D possibly corresponds to TRBD1 (5 bases). This CDR3 is built from 13 residues. The germline V gene has CDR1 MNHEY and CDR2 SMNVEV (reference sequence). Deletions cut 6 bases from V and 6 bases from J, with 11 bases between. The CDR3 protein is CASSLRVAGELFF. Written as DNA, the CDR3 is TGTGCCAGCAGCCTCAGGGTCGCCGGGGAGCTGTTTTTT.

This clone occurred once. V and J are TRBV19 and TRBJ2-1; weak D call: TRBD1 (5 bases). Per the germline V gene, CDR1 is LNHDA and CDR2 is SQIVND (reference sequence). This CDR3 has 15 residues. V shed 3 bases and J shed 4 bases, with 13 bases lying between them. The CDR3 DNA sequence: TGTGCCAGTAGTATTGGGGCAGGTACATACAATGAGCAGTTCTTC. This gives the protein CASSIGAGTYNEQFF.

This clone has just a few counts. Other DNA sequences in this sample translate to the same CDR3. The CDR3 region has the DNA TGTGCCAGTTCTTTAGACACAGATACGCAGTATTTT. The encoded protein is CASSLDTDTQYF. The chain joins TRBV19 to TRBJ2-3; D is ambiguous. This CDR3 spans 12 amino acids. V lost 8 bases and J lost 2, with 8 bases in between. From germline, CDR1 is LNHDA and CDR2 SQIVND (reference sequence).

V usage is TRBV7-9 and J usage is TRBJ2-1, with 8 bases that match TRBD2. With 10 bases clipped from V and 6 bases from J, the junction kept 11 bases outside the gene matches. The CDR3 covers 14 residues. CDR1 and CDR2 (germline): SEHNR, FQNEAQ (reference sequence). CDR3 residues: CATPREGRFNEQFF. CDR3 sequence (DNA): TGTGCCACTCCTCGGGAGGGCCGTTTCAATGAGCAGTTCTTC. Drawing the rest from reference TRBV7-9 and TRBJ2-1, the complete variable domain is DTGVSQNPRHKITKRGQNVTFRCDPISEHNRLYWYRQTLGQGPEFLTYFQNEAQLEKSRLLSDRFSAERPKGSFSTLEIQRTEQGDSAMYLCATPREGRFNEQFFGPGTRLTVL.

The gene calls are TRBV30 and TRBJ1-6, with D hard to call. The V gene's germline CDR1 is GTSNPN and CDR2 SVGIG (reference sequence). Trimming took 5 bases from V and 9 from J, leaving 5 bases between them. The CDR3 spans 10 residues. DNA for the CDR3: TGTGCCTGGGGACCTTCACCCCTCCACTTT. Translating it yields CAWGPSPLHF.

This chain connects TRBV27 to TRBJ1-1, with 9 bases identical to TRBD1. This CDR3 spans 15 amino acids. V lost 5 bases to trimming and J lost 4 bases; unmatched junction nucleotides: 8. Germline CDR1 and CDR2: MNHEY and SMNVEV (reference sequence). The CDR3 spells CASSPSGQGGTEAFF. The CDR3 nucleotides read TGTGCCAGCAGTCCCTCGGGACAGGGAGGCACTGAAGCTTTCTTT.

This clone appeared a single time. The V and J genes are TRBV11-2 and TRBJ2-5, with TRBD1 identical over 7 bases. The germline gives CDR1 SGHAT, CDR2 FQNNGV. V trimming: 4 bases; J trimming: 5 bases; junction bases outside the gene matches: 13. The CDR3 is 16 residues long. The CDR3 sequence: CASSSLFGTVTETQYF. The CDR3 DNA reads as TGTGCCAGCAGCTCACTGTTTGGGACAGTTACGGAGACCCAGTACTTC.

Concerning this clone itself: The sample has other DNA sequences that encode this CDR3 too. V is TRBV18 and J is TRBJ1-2; D remains ambiguous. With 1 base removed from V and 2 bases from J, the gap between germline ends came to 5 bases. Germline assignment: CDR1 KGHSH and CDR2 LQKENI. This CDR3 contains 13 residues. The CDR3 bases are TGTGCCAGCTCACCACAGGGAAACTATGGCTACACCTTC. This encodes CASSPQGNYGYTF. Together with reference TRBV18 and TRBJ1-2, the CDR3 gives the full variable domain: NAGVMQNPRHLVRRRGQEARLRCSPMKGHSHVYWYRQLPEEGLKFMVYLQKENIIDESGMPKERFSAEFPKEGPSILRIQQVVRGDSAAYFCASSPQGNYGYTFGSGTRLTVV.

The chain has TRBV5-1 and TRBJ2-3, with D perhaps TRBD1 or TRBD2 (5 bases each). Between the trimmed V and J ends, which lost 4 bases and 5 bases, there was a span of 20 bases. Germline V gives CDR1 SGHRS, CDR2 YFSETQ. CDR3 length equals 16 residues. The CDR3 spells CASSPSGTLRGDTQYF. Written as DNA, the CDR3 is TGCGCCAGCAGCCCCTCCGGGACCCTAAGGGGAGATACGCAGTATTTT.

This clone was seen once. The V gene is TRBV5-1, the J gene TRBJ2-1; the D gene is possibly TRBD2 (5 bases). Germline V gene data show CDR1 as SGHRS and CDR2 as YFSETQ. With 5 bases removed from V and 15 bases from J, the gap between germline ends came to 15 bases. CDR3 length: 11 amino acids. Here the CDR3 reads CASSMALDWFF. The CDR3 DNA reads TGCGCCAGCAGTATGGCACTAGATTGGTTCTTC.

Regarding this clone: At the DNA level, this CDR3 is encoded by other sequences in the same sample as well. The chain links TRBV7-6 to TRBJ2-7; 7 positions match TRBD1. V lost 6 bases, J lost 4 bases, and 12 bases stayed unmatched. CDR3 size: 15 residues. Germline lookup yields CDR1 SGHVS and CDR2 FNYEAQ. CDR3 region: CASSPQPGTEYEQYF. In nucleotides, the CDR3 is TGTGCCAGCAGTCCTCAACCCGGGACAGAGTACGAGCAGTACTTC. The variable domain in full, with the rest retrieved from reference TRBV7-6 and TRBJ2-7, is GAGVSQSPRYKVTKRGQDVALRCDPISGHVSLYWYRQALGQGPEFLTYFNYEAQQDKSGLPNDRFSAERPEGSISTLTIQRTEQRDSAMYRCASSPQPGTEYEQYFGPGTRLTVT.

The V and J genes are TRBV27 and TRBJ1-2, with a tentative D call TRBD1 (6 bases). The CDR3 covers 14 residues. Germline CDR1 MNHEY, CDR2 SMNVEV (reference sequence). V shed 7 bases and J shed 4 bases, with 16 bases lying between them. The CDR3 spells CASTQIGGAYGYTF. The CDR3 DNA sequence: TGTGCCAGCACACAAATAGGGGGAGCCTATGGCTACACCTTC.

This rearrangement joins TRBV19 to TRBJ2-2; D is perhaps TRBD1 (6 bases). The germline V gene encodes CDR1 LNHDA and CDR2 SQIVND (reference sequence). The CDR3 sequence is 13 residues long. The V end lost 10 bases, the J end lost 7 bases, and 16 bases lay between the germline ends. The CDR3 loop reads CATGTTPNGELFF. The CDR3 DNA reads TGTGCCACCGGGACAACTCCTAACGGGGAGCTGTTTTTT.

This chain links TRBV14 with TRBJ2-5; D call uncertain. Trimming left V 5 bases short and J 3 bases short, with 19 bases between. CDR3 length equals 16 residues. The V gene's germline CDR1 is SGHDN and CDR2 FVKESK. CDR3 DNA sequence: TGTGCCAGCAGCGGAGAGTGGGTAGGGATCGAAGAGACCCAGTACTTC. Protein sequence: CASSGEWVGIEETQYF.

V is TRBV10-3 and J is TRBJ2-7; D is unresolved. The germline CDR1 and CDR2 sequences are ENHRY and SYGVKD. The V end lost 0 bases, the J end lost 3 bases, and 9 bases lay between the germline ends. The CDR3 has 14 residues. CDR3 residues: CAISESPGNYEQYF. The CDR3 coding sequence is TGTGCCATCAGTGAGTCCCCAGGAAACTACGAGCAGTACTTC.

The V call is TRBV30, the J call TRBJ1-1; 7 bases align to TRBD1. The CDR3 is made up of 14 amino acids. After removal of 1 base from V and 1 base from J, the junction contained 3 bases not matched to a gene. Germline V gene data show CDR1 as GTSNPN and CDR2 as SVGIG (reference sequence). As DNA, the CDR3 is TGTGCCTGGAGTGGGGGACAGTGGAACACTGAAGCTTTCTTT. Translating gives CAWSGGQWNTEAFF.

This clone was seen a few times. The chain carries TRBV5-1 and TRBJ2-1; D is undetermined. Trimming removed 0 bases at V and 7 bases at J, with 5 bases between. Germline lookup yields CDR1 SGHRS and CDR2 YFSETQ. The CDR3 totals 12 residues. The CDR3 reads CASSLARNEQFF. CDR3 in DNA: TGCGCCAGCAGCTTGGCTAGGAATGAGCAGTTCTTC.

V and J are TRBV2 and TRBJ2-7; maybe TRBD2 (6 bases). Per germline, CDR1 SNHLY and CDR2 FYNNEI. The V gene lost 4 bases and the J gene lost 0 bases, with 10 bases spanning the gap. This CDR3 spans 14 amino acids. CDR3 amino acids: CASSVGGISYEQYF. The CDR3 DNA follows: TGTGCCAGCAGTGTGGGAGGAATCTCCTACGAGCAGTACTTC.

The chain recombines TRBV10-2 with TRBJ1-2; weak D call: TRBD1 (6 bases). CDR3 length: 13 amino acids. The V gene's germline CDR1 is WSHSY and CDR2 SAAADI. Trimming removed 4 bases from V and 7 bases from J, with 13 bases in between. The CDR3 loop is CASSGGDIAGYTF. The CDR3 DNA reads as TGCGCCAGCAGTGGCGGGGACATTGCTGGCTACACCTTC.

The count of this clone is one. This chain connects TRBV5-8 to TRBJ1-1; D perhaps matches TRBD1 (6 bases). Germline CDR1 reads SGHTS; CDR2 reads YDEGEE. The CDR3 spans 12 residues. Trimming took off 1 base at V and 12 bases at J, with 13 bases between the two ends. CDR3 protein: CASSLTGIVTFF. The CDR3 DNA sequence: TGTGCCAGCAGCTTGACAGGGATTGTAACTTTCTTT.

This rearrangement joins TRBV4-1 to TRBJ2-3, with D perhaps matching TRBD1 (5 bases). Looked up from germline, CDR1 is MGHRA and CDR2 is YSYEKL. This CDR3 is built from 16 residues. V was shortened by 0 bases and J by 2 bases, with 12 bases between the two germline ends. The CDR3 loop is CASSQEWSGFTDTQYF. The CDR3 DNA follows: TGCGCCAGCAGCCAAGAATGGTCAGGGTTCACAGATACGCAGTATTTT.

CDR3 sequence reads: CASSLQGGLDTQYF. The CDR3 DNA reads as TGTGCCAGCAGTTTACAGGGCGGGTTAGATACGCAGTATTTT. The rearrangement links TRBV28 to TRBJ2-3, with D possibly being TRBD1 or TRBD2 (5 bases each). The germline CDR1 and CDR2 sequences are MDHEN and SYDVKM. The CDR3 spans 14 residues. V was trimmed by 2 bases and J by 5 bases, leaving 11 bases between them. The entire variable domain, with the rest obtained from reference TRBV28 and TRBJ2-3, is as follows: DVKVTQSSRYLVKRTGEKVFLECVQDMDHENMFWYRQDPGLGLRLIYFSYDVKMKEKGDIPEGYSVSREKKERFSLILESASTNQTSMYLCASSLQGGLDTQYFGPGTRLTVL.

The V and J genes are TRBV11-2 and TRBJ1-1, with TRBD1 matching 9 bases. The CDR3 contains 14 residues. The ends lost 4 bases at V and 6 bases at J; junction bases unmatched: 6. Germline loops: CDR1 SGHAT, CDR2 FQNNGV. As DNA, the CDR3 is TGTGCCAGCAGCTCCGGGACAGGGAGAGCTGAAGCTTTCTTT. Translating it yields CASSSGTGRAEAFF.

CDR3 loop: CASSPTLAGIYNEQFF. CDR3 in DNA: TGTGCCAGCAGCCCCACCCTAGCGGGTATCTACAATGAGCAGTTCTTC. The V gene is TRBV7-9, the J gene TRBJ2-1; TRBD2 matches 8 bases. J lost 3 bases, V lost 5 bases, and 9 bases had no gene match. This CDR3 comprises 16 residues. The germline CDR1 and CDR2 sequences are SEHNR and FQNEAQ (reference sequence).